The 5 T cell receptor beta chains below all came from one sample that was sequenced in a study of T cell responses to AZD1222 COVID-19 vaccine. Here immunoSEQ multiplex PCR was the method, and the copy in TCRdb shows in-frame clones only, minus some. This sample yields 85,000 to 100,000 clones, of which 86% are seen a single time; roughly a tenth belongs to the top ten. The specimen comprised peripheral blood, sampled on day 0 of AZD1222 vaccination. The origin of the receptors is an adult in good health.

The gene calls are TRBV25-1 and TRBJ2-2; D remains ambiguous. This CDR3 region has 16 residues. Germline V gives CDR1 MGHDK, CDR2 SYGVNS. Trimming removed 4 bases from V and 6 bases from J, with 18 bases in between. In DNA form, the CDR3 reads TGTGCCAGCAGTGTATATGGCGGCGTCCGTGCCGGGGAGCTGTTTTTT. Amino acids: CASSVYGGVRAGELFF.

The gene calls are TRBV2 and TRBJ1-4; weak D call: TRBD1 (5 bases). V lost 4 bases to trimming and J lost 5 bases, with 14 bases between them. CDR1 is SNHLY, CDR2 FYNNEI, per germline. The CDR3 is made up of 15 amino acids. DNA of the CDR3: TGTGCCAGCAGTGCGCAGGGAGCCAAAAATGAAAAACTGTTTTTT. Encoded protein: CASSAQGAKNEKLFF. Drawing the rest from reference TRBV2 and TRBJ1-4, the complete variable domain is EPEVTQTPSHQVTQMGQEVILRCVPISNHLYFYWYRQILGQKVEFLVSFYNNEISEKSEIFDDQFSVERPDGSNFTLKIRSTKLEDSAMYFCASSAQGAKNEKLFFGSGTQLSVL.

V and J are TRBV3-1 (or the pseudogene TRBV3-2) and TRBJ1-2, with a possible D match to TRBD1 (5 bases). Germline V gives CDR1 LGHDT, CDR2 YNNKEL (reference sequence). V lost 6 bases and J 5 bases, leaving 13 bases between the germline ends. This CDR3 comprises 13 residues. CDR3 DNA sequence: TGTGCCAGCAGTCTGGAGAGGGGATATGGCTACACCTTC. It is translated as CASSLERGYGYTF.

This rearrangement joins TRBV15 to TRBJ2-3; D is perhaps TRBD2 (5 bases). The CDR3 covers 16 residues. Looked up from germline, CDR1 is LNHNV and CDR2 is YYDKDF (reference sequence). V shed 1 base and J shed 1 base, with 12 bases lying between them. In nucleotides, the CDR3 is TGTGCCACCAGCAGAGTCCGGAGGACTGGCACAGATACGCAGTATTTT. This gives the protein CATSRVRRTGTDTQYF.

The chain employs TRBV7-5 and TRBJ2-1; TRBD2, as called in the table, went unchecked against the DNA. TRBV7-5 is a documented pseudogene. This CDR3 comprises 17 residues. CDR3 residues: CVRSFSLAGGEDNEQFF. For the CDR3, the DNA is TGTGTCAGAAGCTTCTCGTTAGCGGGAGGGGAGGACAATGAGCAGTTCTTC.